The 5 T cell receptor beta chains given below trace back to one sample, sequenced in a study of blood T cell repertoires in COVID-19. Clones were sequenced by immunoSEQ multiplex PCR, and TCRdb holds only the in-frame ones, with some missing. The repertoire holds 200,000 to 300,000 clones, with about 86% as singletons. The specimen was PBMCs or T cells enriched from blood (not recorded which). Receptors were obtained from a woman aged 40 to 50 with acute COVID-19.

This sequence joins TRBV21-1 and TRBJ2-7; the table assigns TRBD2, which was not confirmed against the DNA. TRBV21-1 is flagged as a pseudogene. CDR3 length equals 20 residues. The CDR3 sequence: CASSTNGTSGSLSFSYEQYF. The CDR3 DNA sequence: TGTGCCAGCAGCACCAATGGGACTAGCGGGAGCTTATCCTTCTCCTACGAGCAGTACTTC.

This clone was counted only a few times. This rearrangement joins TRBV19 to TRBJ1-5, with TRBD1 matching 11 bases. In germline, CDR1 is LNHDA, CDR2 SQIVND (reference sequence). V lost 6 bases to trimming and J lost 7 bases; unmatched junction nucleotides: 5. The CDR3 runs 14 residues. The CDR3 DNA is TGTGCCAGTAGCCAGGACAGGGGGCGACAGCCCCAGCATTTT. This translates into CASSQDRGRQPQHF.

This clone was observed a few times. The V call is TRBV25-1, the J call TRBJ2-3; D remains ambiguous. The germline V and J ends were trimmed by 2 bases and 6 bases, with 12 bases remaining between them. The CDR3 runs 14 residues. From germline, CDR1 is MGHDK and CDR2 SYGVNS. CDR3 residues: CASSEPSRWDTQYF. For the CDR3, the DNA is TGTGCCAGCAGTGAACCGAGCAGGTGGGATACGCAGTATTTT.

This rearrangement joins TRBV11-3 to TRBJ2-1; 12 nucleotides agree with TRBD2. Per the germline V gene, CDR1 is SGHNT and CDR2 is YENEEA. This CDR3 is built from 15 residues. Losses at the gene ends were 5 bases for V and 10 bases for J; bases not matched to a gene: 9. The CDR3 coding sequence is TGTGCCAGCAGCATACAGACTAGCGGGAGAGGGGAGCAGTTCTTC. As protein: CASSIQTSGRGEQFF.

V is TRBV7-6 and J is TRBJ1-3; 7 nucleotides align to TRBD1. V was pared by 4 bases and J by 0 bases, with 3 bases of the junction left unmatched. Germline V gene sequence: CDR1 SGHVS, CDR2 FNYEAQ. This CDR3 has 15 residues. CDR3 residues: CASSSRQGSGNTIYF. The CDR3 bases are TGTGCCAGCAGCTCCCGACAGGGCTCTGGAAACACCATATATTTT. The full variable domain, in which reference TRBV7-6 and TRBJ1-3 provide the parts outside the CDR3, is GAGVSQSPRYKVTKRGQDVALRCDPISGHVSLYWYRQALGQGPEFLTYFNYEAQQDKSGLPNDRFSAERPEGSISTLTIQRTEQRDSAMYRCASSSRQGSGNTIYFGEGSWLTVV.